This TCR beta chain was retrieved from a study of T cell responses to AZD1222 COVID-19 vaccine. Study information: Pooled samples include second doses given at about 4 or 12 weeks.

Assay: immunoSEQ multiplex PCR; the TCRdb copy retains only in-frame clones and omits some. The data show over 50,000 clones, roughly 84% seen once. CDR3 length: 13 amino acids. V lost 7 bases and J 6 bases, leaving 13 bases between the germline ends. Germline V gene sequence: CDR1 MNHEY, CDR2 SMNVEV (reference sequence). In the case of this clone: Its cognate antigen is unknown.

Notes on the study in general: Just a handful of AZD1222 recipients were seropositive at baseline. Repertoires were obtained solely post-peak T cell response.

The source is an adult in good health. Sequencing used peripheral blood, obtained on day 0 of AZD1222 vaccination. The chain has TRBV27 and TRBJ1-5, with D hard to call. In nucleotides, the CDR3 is TGTGCCAGCACCAGGACCGCGGGTCAGCCCCAGCATTTT. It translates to CASTRTAGQPQHF.